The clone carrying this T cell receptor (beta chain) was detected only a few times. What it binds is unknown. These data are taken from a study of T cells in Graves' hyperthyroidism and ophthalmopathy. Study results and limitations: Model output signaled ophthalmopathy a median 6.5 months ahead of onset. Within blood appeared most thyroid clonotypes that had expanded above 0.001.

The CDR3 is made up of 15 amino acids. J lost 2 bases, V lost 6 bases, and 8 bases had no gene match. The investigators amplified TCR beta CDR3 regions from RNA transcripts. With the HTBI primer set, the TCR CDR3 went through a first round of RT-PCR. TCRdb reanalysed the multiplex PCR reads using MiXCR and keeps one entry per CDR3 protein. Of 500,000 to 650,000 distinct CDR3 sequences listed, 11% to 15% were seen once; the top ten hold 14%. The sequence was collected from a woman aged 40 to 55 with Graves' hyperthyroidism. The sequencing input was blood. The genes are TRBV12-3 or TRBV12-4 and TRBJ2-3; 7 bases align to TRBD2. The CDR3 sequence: CASSRLTSNTDTQYF. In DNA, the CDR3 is TGTGCCAGCAGCCGTCTGACTAGCAACACAGATACGCAGTATTTT.